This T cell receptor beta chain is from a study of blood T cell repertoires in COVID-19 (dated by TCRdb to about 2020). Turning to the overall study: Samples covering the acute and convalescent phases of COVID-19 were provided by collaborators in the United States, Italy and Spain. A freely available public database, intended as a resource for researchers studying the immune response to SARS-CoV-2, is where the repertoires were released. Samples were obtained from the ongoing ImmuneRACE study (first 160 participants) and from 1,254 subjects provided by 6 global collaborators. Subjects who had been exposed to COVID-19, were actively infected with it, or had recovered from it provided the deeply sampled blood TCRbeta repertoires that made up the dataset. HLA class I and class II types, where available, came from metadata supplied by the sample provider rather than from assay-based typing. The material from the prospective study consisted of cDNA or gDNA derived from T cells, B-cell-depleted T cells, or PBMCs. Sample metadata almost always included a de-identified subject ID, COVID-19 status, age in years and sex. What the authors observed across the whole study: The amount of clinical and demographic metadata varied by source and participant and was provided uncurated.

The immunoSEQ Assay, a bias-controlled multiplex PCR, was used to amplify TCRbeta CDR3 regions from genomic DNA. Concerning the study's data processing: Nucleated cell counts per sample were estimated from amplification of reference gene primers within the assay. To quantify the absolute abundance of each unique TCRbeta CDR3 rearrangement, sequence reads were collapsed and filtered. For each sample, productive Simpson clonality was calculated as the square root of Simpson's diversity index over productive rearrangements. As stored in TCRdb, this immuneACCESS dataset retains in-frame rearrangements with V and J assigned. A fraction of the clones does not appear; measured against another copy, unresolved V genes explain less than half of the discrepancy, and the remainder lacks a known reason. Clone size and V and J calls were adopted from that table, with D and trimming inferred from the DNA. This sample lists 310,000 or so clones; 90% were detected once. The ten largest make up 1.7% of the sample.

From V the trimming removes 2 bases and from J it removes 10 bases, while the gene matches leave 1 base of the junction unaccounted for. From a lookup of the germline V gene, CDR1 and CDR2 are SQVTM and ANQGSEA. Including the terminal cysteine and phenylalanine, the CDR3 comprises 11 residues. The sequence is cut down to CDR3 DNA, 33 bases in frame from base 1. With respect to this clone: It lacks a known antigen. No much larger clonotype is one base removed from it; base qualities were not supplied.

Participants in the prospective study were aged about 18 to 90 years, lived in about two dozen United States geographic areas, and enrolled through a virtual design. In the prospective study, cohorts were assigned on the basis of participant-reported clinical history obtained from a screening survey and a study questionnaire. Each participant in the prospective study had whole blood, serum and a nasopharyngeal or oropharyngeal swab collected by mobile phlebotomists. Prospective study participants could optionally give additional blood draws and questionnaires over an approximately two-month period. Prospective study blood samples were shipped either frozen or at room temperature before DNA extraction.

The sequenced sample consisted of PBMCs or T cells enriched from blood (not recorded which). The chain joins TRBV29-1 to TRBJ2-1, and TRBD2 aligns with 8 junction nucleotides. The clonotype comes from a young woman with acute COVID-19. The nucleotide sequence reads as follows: TGCAGCGTTGAACCGGGGGGGGAGCAGTTCTTC. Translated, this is CSVEPGGEQFF.